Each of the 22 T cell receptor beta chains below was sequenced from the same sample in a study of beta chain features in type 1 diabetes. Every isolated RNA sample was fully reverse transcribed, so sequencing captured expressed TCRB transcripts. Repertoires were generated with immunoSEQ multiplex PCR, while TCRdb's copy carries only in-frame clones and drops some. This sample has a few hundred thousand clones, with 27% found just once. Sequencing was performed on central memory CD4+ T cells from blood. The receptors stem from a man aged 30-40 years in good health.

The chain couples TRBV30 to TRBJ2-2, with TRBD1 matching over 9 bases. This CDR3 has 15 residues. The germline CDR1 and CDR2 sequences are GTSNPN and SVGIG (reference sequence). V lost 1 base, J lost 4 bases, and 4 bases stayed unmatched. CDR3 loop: CAWSAGTGPTGELFF. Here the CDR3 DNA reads TGTGCCTGGAGTGCCGGGACAGGGCCCACCGGGGAGCTGTTTTTT.

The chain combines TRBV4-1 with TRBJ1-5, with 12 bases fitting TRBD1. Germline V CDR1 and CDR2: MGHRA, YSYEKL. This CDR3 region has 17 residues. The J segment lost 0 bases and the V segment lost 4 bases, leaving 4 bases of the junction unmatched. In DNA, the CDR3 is TGCGCCAGCAGCCCGGGACAGGGGGCTCGTAGCAATCAGCCCCAGCATTTT. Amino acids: CASSPGQGARSNQPQHF.

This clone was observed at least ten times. CDR3 residues: CASSFGQGISGRRNEQFF. The CDR3 DNA follows: TGTGCCAGCAGTTTTGGGCAGGGGATAAGCGGGAGACGCAATGAGCAGTTCTTC. The chain carries TRBV27 and TRBJ2-1; TRBD2 matches at 8 bases. CDR3 length equals 18 residues. The J segment lost 6 bases and the V segment lost 3 bases, leaving 16 bases of the junction unmatched. The germline V gene encodes CDR1 MNHEY and CDR2 SMNVEV (reference sequence).

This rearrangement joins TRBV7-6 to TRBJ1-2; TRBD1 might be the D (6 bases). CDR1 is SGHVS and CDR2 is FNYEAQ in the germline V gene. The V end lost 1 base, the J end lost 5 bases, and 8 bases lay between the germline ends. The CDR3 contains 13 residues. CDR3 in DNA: TGTGCCAGCAGCTTAGACAGGGCATATGGCTACACCTTC. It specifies CASSLDRAYGYTF.

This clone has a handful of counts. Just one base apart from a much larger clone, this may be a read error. The CDR3 DNA reads as TGCGCCAGCAGCCAGACAGGCTCTGGGGCCAACGTCCTGACTTTC. Translating it yields CASSQTGSGANVLTF. The chain recombines TRBV5-1 with TRBJ2-6; D is perhaps TRBD1 (6 bases). Deletions cut 4 bases from V and 0 bases from J, with 8 bases between. The CDR3 runs to 15 residues. Germline loops: CDR1 SGHRS, CDR2 YFSETQ.

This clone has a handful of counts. CDR3 amino acids: CAIRSRDEQYF. CDR3 nucleotides: TGTGCCATCAGATCAAGGGACGAGCAGTACTTC. The chain has TRBV10-3 and TRBJ2-7, with D unresolved. The germline V gene encodes CDR1 ENHRY and CDR2 SYGVKD. V shed 6 bases and J shed 5 bases, with 8 bases lying between them. The CDR3 has 11 residues.

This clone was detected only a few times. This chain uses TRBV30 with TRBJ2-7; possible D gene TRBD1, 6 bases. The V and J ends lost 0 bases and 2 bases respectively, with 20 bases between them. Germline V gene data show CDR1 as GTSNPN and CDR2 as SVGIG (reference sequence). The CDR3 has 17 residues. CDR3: CAWSVLPGQMLAYEQYF. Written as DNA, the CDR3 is TGTGCCTGGAGTGTTCTCCCGGGACAAATGTTGGCCTACGAGCAGTACTTC.

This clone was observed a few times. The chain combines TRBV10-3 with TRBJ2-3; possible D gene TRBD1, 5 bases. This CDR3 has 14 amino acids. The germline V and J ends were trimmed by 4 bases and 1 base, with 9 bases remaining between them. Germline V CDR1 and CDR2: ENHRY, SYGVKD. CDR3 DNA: TGTGCCATCAGTGCCAGGGCTGGCACAGATACGCAGTATTTT. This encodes CAISARAGTDTQYF.

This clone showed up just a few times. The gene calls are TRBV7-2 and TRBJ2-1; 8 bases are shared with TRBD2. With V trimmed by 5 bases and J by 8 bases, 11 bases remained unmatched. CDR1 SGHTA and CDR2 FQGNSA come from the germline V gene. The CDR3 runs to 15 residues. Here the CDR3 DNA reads TGTGCCAGCAGCCGGTCCCGGGGGGGCACGGATGAGCAGTTCTTC. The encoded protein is CASSRSRGGTDEQFF. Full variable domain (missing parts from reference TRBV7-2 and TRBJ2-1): GAGVSQSPSNKVTEKGKDVELRCDPISGHTALYWYRQSLGQGLEFLIYFQGNSAPDKSGLPSDRFSAERTGGSVSTLTIQRTQQEDSAVYLCASSRSRGGTDEQFFGPGTRLTVL.

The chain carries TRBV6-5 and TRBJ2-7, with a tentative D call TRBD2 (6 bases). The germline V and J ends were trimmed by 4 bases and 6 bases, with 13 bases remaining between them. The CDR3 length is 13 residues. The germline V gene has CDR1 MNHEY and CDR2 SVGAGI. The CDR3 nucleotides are TGTGCCAGCAGTTCCGGTCAGGGAGGCGAGCAGTACTTC. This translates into CASSSGQGGEQYF.

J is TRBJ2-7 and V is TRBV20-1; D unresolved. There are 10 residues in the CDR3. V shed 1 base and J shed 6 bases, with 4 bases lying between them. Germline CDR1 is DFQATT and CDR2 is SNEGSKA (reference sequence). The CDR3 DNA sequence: TGCAGTGCTAGAGGCTCCGAGCAGTACTTC. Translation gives CSARGSEQYF.

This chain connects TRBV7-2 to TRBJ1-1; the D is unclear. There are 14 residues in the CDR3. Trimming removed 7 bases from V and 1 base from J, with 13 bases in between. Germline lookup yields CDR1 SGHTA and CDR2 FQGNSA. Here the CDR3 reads CASNYGHSNTEAFF. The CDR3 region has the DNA TGTGCCAGCAACTACGGGCACTCGAACACTGAAGCTTTCTTT.

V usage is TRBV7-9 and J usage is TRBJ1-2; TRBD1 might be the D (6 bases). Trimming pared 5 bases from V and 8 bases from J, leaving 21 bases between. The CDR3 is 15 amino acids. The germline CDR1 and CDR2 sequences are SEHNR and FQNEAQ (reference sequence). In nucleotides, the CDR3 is TGTGCCAGCAGCCCGGGCACGGGGGGCGTCTTCGGCTACACCTTC. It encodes CASSPGTGGVFGYTF.

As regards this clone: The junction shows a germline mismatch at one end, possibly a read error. The CDR3 sequence is CASSFLQGRNQAQHF. The CDR3 DNA follows: TGTGCCAGCAGCTTCCTCCAGGGGAGGAATCAGGCCCAGCATTTT. V usage is TRBV7-2 and J usage is TRBJ1-5; D is possibly TRBD1 (6 bases). Germline loops: CDR1 SGHTA, CDR2 FQGNSA. The CDR3 has 15 amino acids.

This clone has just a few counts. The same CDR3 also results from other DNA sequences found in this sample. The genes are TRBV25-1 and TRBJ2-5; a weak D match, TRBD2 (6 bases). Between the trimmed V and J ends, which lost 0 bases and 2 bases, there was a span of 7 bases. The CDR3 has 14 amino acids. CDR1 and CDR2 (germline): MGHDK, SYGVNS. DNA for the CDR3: TGTGCCAGCAGTGAATATGGGGGGCAAGAGACCCAGTACTTC. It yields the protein CASSEYGGQETQYF. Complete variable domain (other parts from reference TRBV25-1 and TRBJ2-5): EADIYQTPRYLVIGTGKKITLECSQTMGHDKMYWYQQDPGMELHLIHYSYGVNSTEKGDLSSESTVSRIRTEHFPLTLESARPSHTSQYLCASSEYGGQETQYFGPGTRLLVL.

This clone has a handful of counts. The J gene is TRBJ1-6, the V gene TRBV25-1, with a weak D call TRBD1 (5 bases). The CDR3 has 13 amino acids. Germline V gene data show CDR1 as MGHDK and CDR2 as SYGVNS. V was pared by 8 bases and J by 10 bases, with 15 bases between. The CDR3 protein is CASRTDSGSPLHF. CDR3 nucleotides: TGTGCCAGCCGTACGGATTCAGGGTCACCCCTCCACTTT. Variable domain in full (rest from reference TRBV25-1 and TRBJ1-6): EADIYQTPRYLVIGTGKKITLECSQTMGHDKMYWYQQDPGMELHLIHYSYGVNSTEKGDLSSESTVSRIRTEHFPLTLESARPSHTSQYLCASRTDSGSPLHFGNGTRLTVT.

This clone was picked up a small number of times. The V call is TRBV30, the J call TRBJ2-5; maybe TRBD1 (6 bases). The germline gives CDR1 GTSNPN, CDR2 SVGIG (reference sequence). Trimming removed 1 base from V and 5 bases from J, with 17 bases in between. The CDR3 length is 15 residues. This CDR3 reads CAWSGSAGVWETQYF. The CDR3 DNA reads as TGTGCCTGGAGTGGTTCGGCAGGGGTGTGGGAGACCCAGTACTTC.

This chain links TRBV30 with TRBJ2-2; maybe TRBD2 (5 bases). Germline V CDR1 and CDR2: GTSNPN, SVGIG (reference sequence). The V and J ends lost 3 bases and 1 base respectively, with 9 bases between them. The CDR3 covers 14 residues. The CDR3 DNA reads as TGTGCCTGGAGACCGGGGTGGAACACCGGGGAGCTGTTTTTT. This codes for CAWRPGWNTGELFF.

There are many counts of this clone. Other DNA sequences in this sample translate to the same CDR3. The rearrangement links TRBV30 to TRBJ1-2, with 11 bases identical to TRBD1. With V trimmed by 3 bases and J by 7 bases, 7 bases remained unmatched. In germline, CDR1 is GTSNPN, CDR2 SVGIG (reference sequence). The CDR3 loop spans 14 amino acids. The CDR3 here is CAWSPGQGAGGYTF. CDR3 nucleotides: TGTGCCTGGAGCCCCGGACAGGGGGCGGGTGGCTACACCTTC.

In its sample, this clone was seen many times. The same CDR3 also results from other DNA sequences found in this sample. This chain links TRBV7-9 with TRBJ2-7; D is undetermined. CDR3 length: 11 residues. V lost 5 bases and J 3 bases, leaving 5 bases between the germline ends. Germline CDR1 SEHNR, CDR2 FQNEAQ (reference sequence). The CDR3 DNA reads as TGTGCCAGCAGCCTGAACTACGAGCAGTACTTC. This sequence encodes CASSLNYEQYF.

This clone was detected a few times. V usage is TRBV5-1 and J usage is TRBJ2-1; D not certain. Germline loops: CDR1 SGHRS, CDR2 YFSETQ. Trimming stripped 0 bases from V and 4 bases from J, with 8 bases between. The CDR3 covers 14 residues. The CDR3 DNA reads TGCGCCAGCAGCTTGGGTCCCGGTTACAATGAGCAGTTCTTC. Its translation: CASSLGPGYNEQFF.

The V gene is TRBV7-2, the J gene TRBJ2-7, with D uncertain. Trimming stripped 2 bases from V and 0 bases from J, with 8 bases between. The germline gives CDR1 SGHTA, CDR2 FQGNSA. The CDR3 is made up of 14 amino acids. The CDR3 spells CASSLSLYSYEQYF. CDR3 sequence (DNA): TGTGCCAGCAGCTTATCTTTATACTCCTACGAGCAGTACTTC.